The sequence of this T cell receptor (beta chain) was determined in a study of type 1 regulatory T cells. Study-wide context: T-allo10 is an in vitro-generated, Tr1-enriched CD4 T cell product specific for alloantigen.

TCRdb redid the calling of the reads with MiXCR, one entry per CDR3 protein. The table includes some 89,000 distinct CDR3 sequences, roughly 31% detected once. Trimming removed 1 base at V and 5 bases at J, with 14 bases between. This CDR3 has 16 amino acids. Germline assignment: CDR1 SGHVS and CDR2 FQNEAQ. This clonotype was sampled from a human donor in good health. The chain employs TRBV7-8 and TRBJ2-2; D call uncertain. Input material: CD4+ T cells, either the whole sample or a sorted fraction (not recorded which). The CDR3 reads CASSLGAVAGTGELFF. CDR3 in DNA: TGTGCCAGCAGCTTAGGGGCTGTAGCTGGGACCGGGGAGCTGTTTTTT.